Shown below are 25 T cell receptor beta chains from a single sample sequenced in a study of T cell responses to AZD1222 COVID-19 vaccine (dated by TCRdb to 2020 to 2022). The time point label on this specimen signifies: about 28 days (+/-7) after the second vaccine dose. Preparation of the library involved the immunoSEQ multiplex PCR assay. TCRdb re-hosts the immuneACCESS table, in-frame sequences only. Its copies lack some clones; in the studies checked, an unresolved V gene accounts for under half of them, and the cause for the rest is not known. The sample data list over 100,000 clones, and approximately 86% of these were observed just once. Roughly 2.7% of the sample goes to the ten largest clones. The sample consisted of peripheral blood, taken 28 days after the second AZD1222 dose. The source of these receptors is an adult who received the AZD1222 COVID-19 vaccine.

The V and J genes are TRBV27 and TRBJ1-6; D is uncertain. The CDR3 length is 14 residues. Germline V lookup: CDR1 MNHEY, CDR2 SMNVEV (reference sequence). V lost 2 bases to trimming and J lost 8 bases, with 10 bases between them. The CDR3 nucleotides read TGTGCCAGCAGTTTAGGGAACGGGTATTCACCCCTCCACTTT. It is translated as CASSLGNGYSPLHF.

The chain is built from TRBV6-5 and TRBJ1-1; D uncertain. The CDR3 runs to 15 residues. Germline V CDR1 and CDR2: MNHEY, SVGAGI. Trimming left V 0 bases short and J 2 bases short, with 10 bases between. CDR3 region: CASSYSALHNTEAFF. The CDR3 DNA reads TGTGCCAGCAGTTACTCGGCGCTCCATAACACTGAAGCTTTCTTT.

The chain combines TRBV3-1 (or the pseudogene TRBV3-2) with TRBJ1-6; D possibly corresponds to TRBD1 (6 bases). The CDR3 length is 15 residues. The germline V gene encodes CDR1 LGHDT and CDR2 YNNKEL (reference sequence). Trimming pared 4 bases from V and 5 bases from J, leaving 12 bases between. This chain's CDR3 is CASSRRDTNNSPLHF. The CDR3 nucleotides are TGTGCCAGCAGCCGCCGGGACACTAATAATTCACCCCTCCACTTT.

The chain links TRBV24-1 to TRBJ2-1; D is possibly TRBD2 (6 bases). Germline V gene sequence: CDR1 KGHDR, CDR2 SFDVKD. Trimming shortened V by 4 bases and J by 5 bases, and 20 bases separated the two germline ends. The CDR3 runs to 17 residues. The CDR3 here is CATSEGGRGGGHNEQFF. CDR3 coding DNA: TGTGCCACCAGTGAAGGCGGGCGGGGAGGTGGGCACAATGAGCAGTTCTTC.

V and J are TRBV18 and TRBJ1-2; possibly TRBD1 for D (5 bases). The V end was cut by 6 bases, the J end by 0 bases, with 14 bases between. Germline V gene data show CDR1 as KGHSH and CDR2 as LQKENI. The CDR3 is 15 residues long. CDR3 nucleotide sequence: TGTGCCAGCTCGCGTGAGACAGAACCTAACTATGGCTACACCTTC. Translation gives CASSRETEPNYGYTF. Full variable domain (outside the CDR3, taken from reference TRBV18 and TRBJ1-2): NAGVMQNPRHLVRRRGQEARLRCSPMKGHSHVYWYRQLPEEGLKFMVYLQKENIIDESGMPKERFSAEFPKEGPSILRIQQVVRGDSAAYFCASSRETEPNYGYTFGSGTRLTVV.

This clone was observed a single time. The chain recombines TRBV4-3 with TRBJ1-2, with TRBD1 as a possible D gene (6 bases). This CDR3 contains 17 residues. Germline V gene lookup returns CDR1 LGHNA and CDR2 YSLEER. V was cut by 1 base and J by 2 bases, with 17 bases left in between. CDR3 region: CASSQGGAERGNYGYTF. In DNA form, the CDR3 reads TGCGCCAGCAGCCAAGGGGGGGCCGAGAGAGGAAACTATGGCTACACCTTC.

The chain has TRBV3-1 (or the pseudogene TRBV3-2) and TRBJ1-5; unclear D gene. The CDR3 is 14 amino acids. Germline CDR1 LGHDT, CDR2 YNNKEL (reference sequence). Trimming shortened V by 1 base and J by 3 bases, and 7 bases separated the two germline ends. The CDR3 protein is CASSQGPFNQPQHF. In DNA, the CDR3 is TGTGCCAGCAGCCAAGGCCCCTTCAATCAGCCCCAGCATTTT.

J is TRBJ1-3 and V is TRBV18, with D unresolved. V dropped 0 bases and J dropped 1 base, with 7 bases sitting between them. The CDR3 spans 15 residues. CDR1 is KGHSH, CDR2 LQKENI, per germline. The CDR3 here is CASSPPGPSGNTIYF. The CDR3, as DNA: TGTGCCAGCTCACCACCAGGGCCTTCTGGAAACACCATATATTTT.

The chain employs TRBV24-1 and TRBJ1-1; D is uncertain. The V end lost 7 bases, the J end lost 2 bases, and 13 bases lay between the germline ends. Germline CDR1 KGHDR, CDR2 SFDVKD. The CDR3 extends over 14 amino acids. In DNA, the CDR3 is TGTGCCACCAGATCAAGCGTCGGAAACACTGAAGCTTTCTTT. Protein product: CATRSSVGNTEAFF.

The chain combines TRBV11-2 with TRBJ1-4; D is undetermined. Germline V CDR1 and CDR2: SGHAT, FQNNGV. V was clipped by 1 base and J by 8 bases, with 17 bases between them. This CDR3 region has 16 residues. The DNA of the CDR3 is TGTGCCAGCAGCTTAGTCCCAGGCTTCGTAGGGGAAAAACTGTTTTTT. As protein: CASSLVPGFVGEKLFF.

J is TRBJ1-5 and V is TRBV19; D gene uncertain. CDR1 and CDR2 from the germline V gene are LNHDA and SQIVND (reference sequence). The length of the CDR3 is 15 residues. Trimming took 2 bases from V and 6 from J, leaving 14 bases between them. The chain's CDR3 is CASSINSEPVQPQHF. The CDR3, as DNA: TGTGCCAGTAGTATAAATTCGGAGCCCGTTCAGCCCCAGCATTTT.

The V call is TRBV29-1, the J call TRBJ1-3, with D possibly matching TRBD1 (6 bases). CDR3 length equals 14 residues. Trimming shortened V by 1 base and J by 4 bases, and 11 bases separated the two germline ends. Germline-derived CDR1 and CDR2 are SQVTM and ANQGSEA. As DNA, the CDR3 is TGCAGCGTTGAAGCACAGGGCGCCGGAAACACCATATATTTT. This encodes CSVEAQGAGNTIYF.

With regard to this clone: Its ends do not fully match the called genes, so a read error is possible. The gene calls are TRBV7-7 and TRBJ2-2; no clear D. Germline V gene lookup returns CDR1 SSHAT and CDR2 FNYEAQ (reference sequence). The CDR3 consists of 16 residues. CDR3 DNA: TGTGCTAGCAGCTTATACAGAAATACGAACACCGGGGAGCTGTTTTTT. It specifies CASSLYRNTNTGELFF.

The chain employs TRBV14 and TRBJ1-2; D unresolved. Germline V gene sequence: CDR1 SGHDN, CDR2 FVKESK. This CDR3 has 17 amino acids. V lost 5 bases and J 7 bases, leaving 26 bases between the germline ends. CDR3 sequence reads: CASSKLRRPSGLLGYTF. The CDR3 bases are TGTGCCAGCAGCAAGCTCAGACGACCCTCTGGCCTACTTGGCTACACCTTC.

This chain joins TRBV4-3 and TRBJ2-7; TRBD2 agrees at 9 bases. The CDR3 extends over 16 amino acids. From germline, CDR1 is LGHNA and CDR2 YSLEER. The trim removed 4 bases at V and 1 base at J, leaving 8 bases unmatched. CDR3 region: CASSLSLAGDSYEQYF. CDR3 DNA: TGCGCCAGCAGCCTCAGTTTAGCGGGGGATTCCTACGAGCAGTACTTC.

The chain couples TRBV7-2 to TRBJ2-2; no firm D call. Germline V lookup: CDR1 SGHTA, CDR2 FQGNSA. CDR3 length: 13 residues. V lost 4 bases and J lost 8, with 11 bases in between. CDR3 nucleotides: TGTGCCAGCAGCTCGCTTCCCGGGGGGGAGCTGTTTTTT. This sequence encodes CASSSLPGGELFF.

The chain uses TRBV7-9 and TRBJ1-1, with D uncertain. Trimming left V 5 bases short and J 0 bases short, with 13 bases between. In germline, CDR1 is SEHNR, CDR2 FQNEAQ (reference sequence). CDR3 length: 15 amino acids. CDR3 nucleotides: TGTGCCAGCAGCCCCCCGTTACGAATGAACACTGAAGCTTTCTTT. It encodes CASSPPLRMNTEAFF.

The J gene is TRBJ1-2, the V gene TRBV27; D gene uncertain. The CDR3 is 16 residues long. Germline lookup yields CDR1 MNHEY and CDR2 SMNVEV (reference sequence). V lost 6 bases to trimming and J lost 4 bases, with 21 bases between them. The CDR3 reads CASRGPDGRDFYGYTF. The CDR3 DNA sequence: TGTGCCAGCAGAGGCCCCGACGGTCGAGATTTCTATGGCTACACCTTC.

The CDR3 here is CASSRPGQGESPLHF. As DNA, the CDR3 is TGTGCCAGCAGCCGTCCGGGACAGGGGGAGTCACCCCTCCACTTT. The chain is built from TRBV5-4 and TRBJ1-6, with TRBD1 matching over 11 bases. Germline CDR1 reads SGHNT; CDR2 reads YYREEE (reference sequence). With 4 bases clipped from V and 10 bases from J, the junction kept 7 bases outside the gene matches. The CDR3 runs to 15 residues.

The chain recombines TRBV12-3 or TRBV12-4 with TRBJ2-7; D is perhaps TRBD1 (6 bases). The CDR3 is 13 amino acids. Trimming removed 3 bases from V and 6 bases from J, with 12 bases in between. The CDR3 DNA reads as TGTGCCAGCAGTTTTACAGGGAGCAGCGAGCAGTACTTC. Its protein is CASSFTGSSEQYF.

J is TRBJ1-2 and V is TRBV19, with a weak D call TRBD1 (6 bases). The CDR3 runs 14 residues. Germline values: CDR1 LNHDA, CDR2 SQIVND (reference sequence). Deletions cut 3 bases from V and 2 bases from J, with 10 bases between. The CDR3: CASSISGTNYGYTF. The DNA of the CDR3 is TGTGCCAGTAGTATCTCCGGGACAAACTATGGCTACACCTTC.

The chain combines TRBV9 with TRBJ2-7; 11 nucleotides line up with TRBD1. The CDR3 runs to 14 residues. CDR1 is SGDLS and CDR2 is YYNGEE in the germline V gene. V lost 4 bases and J lost 6; bases outside the gene matches: 6. CDR3 region: CASSKAGQGVEQYF. The CDR3 nucleotides read TGTGCCAGCAGCAAAGCGGGACAGGGGGTCGAGCAGTACTTC.

The chain has TRBV29-1 and TRBJ1-2; 7 nucleotides match TRBD1. Germline-derived CDR1 and CDR2 are SQVTM and ANQGSEA. This CDR3 comprises 12 residues. The V gene end was trimmed by 7 bases and the J gene end by 7 bases; junction bases not matched to a gene: 9. The CDR3: CSAFTGVGGYTF. CDR3 DNA sequence: TGCAGCGCGTTCACAGGGGTGGGTGGCTACACCTTC.

The chain employs TRBV12-3 or TRBV12-4 and TRBJ1-2; D ambiguous. There are 12 residues in the CDR3. V gave up 3 bases and J gave up 4 bases, with 6 bases separating them. The CDR3 sequence is CASSFEGYGYTF. The DNA of the CDR3 is TGTGCCAGCAGTTTTGAGGGCTATGGCTACACCTTC.

The V call is TRBV4-3, the J call TRBJ2-1; D ambiguous. CDR3 length equals 15 residues. Germline values: CDR1 LGHNA, CDR2 YSLEER. V lost 0 bases, J lost 0 bases, and 6 bases lay in between. The CDR3 reads CASSQDFGSYNEQFF. In DNA, the CDR3 is TGCGCCAGCAGCCAAGATTTCGGCTCCTACAATGAGCAGTTCTTC.